The 4 T cell receptor beta chains below all came from one sample that was sequenced in a study of shared clonotypes between healthy human individuals. Only in-frame clones appear in the TCRdb table, and some are missing; sequencing was by immunoSEQ multiplex PCR. The sample consists of over a million clones, 78% of them appearing once. The sequenced sample was memory CD4+ T cells from PBMCs. The subset is: CD45RA-negative fraction. Receptors originate from a man younger than 30 in good health. Some clones in this sample may be carry-over from other donors' samples.

J is TRBJ2-5 and V is TRBV5-6; the D gene is possibly TRBD1 (6 bases). Germline CDR1 SGHDT, CDR2 YYEEEE. This CDR3 is 15 amino acids long. V lost 4 bases and J 4 bases, leaving 17 bases between the germline ends. Written as DNA, the CDR3 is TGTGCCAGCAGCCTCCAGGGGACGCACGGAGAGACCCAGTACTTC. This translates into CASSLQGTHGETQYF.

In its sample, this clone was seen a few times. V and J are TRBV28 and TRBJ1-2, with no clear D. The CDR3 is made up of 14 amino acids. V was pared by 3 bases and J by 2 bases, with 10 bases between. The germline V gene encodes CDR1 MDHEN and CDR2 SYDVKM. The CDR3 sequence: CASSLKPTNYGYTF. For the CDR3, the DNA is TGTGCCAGCAGTTTGAAGCCCACGAACTATGGCTACACCTTC.

The V call is TRBV15, the J call TRBJ2-3; tentative D call: TRBD2 (6 bases). The length of the CDR3 is 16 residues. V was pared by 0 bases and J by 5 bases, with 15 bases between. Germline lookup yields CDR1 LNHNV and CDR2 YYDKDF (reference sequence). For the CDR3, the DNA is TGTGCCACCAGCAGAGATAATGCGGGAAGGGTAGATACGCAGTATTTT. This gives the protein CATSRDNAGRVDTQYF.

In this sample, this clone turned up once. The V call is TRBV11-1, the J call TRBJ2-1; 9 bases map to TRBD2. The germline gives CDR1 SGHAT, CDR2 FQDESV (reference sequence). This CDR3 contains 15 residues. Trimming at V came to 2 bases and at J to 12 bases, leaving 11 bases not matched to a gene. CDR3 sequence (DNA): TGTGCCAGCAGCTTAAGAGGGCCTAGCGGGACCAGGCAGTTCTTC. Translation: CASSLRGPSGTRQFF.